Presented here are 23 T cell receptor beta chains from one specimen sequenced in a study of T cell responses to AZD1222 COVID-19 vaccine. TCRdb's table, derived via immunoSEQ multiplex PCR, lists solely in-frame clones and lacks some. The table records some 67,000 clones, approximately 83% of them present only once. Here the sequenced sample was peripheral blood, taken 28 days after the second AZD1222 dose. These receptors came from an adult who received the AZD1222 COVID-19 vaccine.

The chain joins TRBV24-1 to TRBJ1-2; D may be TRBD1 (5 bases). Germline CDR1 KGHDR, CDR2 SFDVKD. The CDR3 spans 15 residues. V was cut by 3 bases and J by 0 bases, with 10 bases left in between. The CDR3 sequence: CATSDGARTNYGYTF. The CDR3, as DNA: TGTGCCACCAGTGATGGGGCCAGAACTAACTATGGCTACACCTTC.

The V call is TRBV4-3, the J call TRBJ2-1; D unclear. In germline, CDR1 is LGHNA, CDR2 YSLEER. The V and J ends lost 1 base and 5 bases respectively, with 9 bases between them. The CDR3 runs 14 residues. The CDR3 loop reads CASSQVVRDNEQFF. The CDR3 nucleotides are TGCGCCAGCAGCCAAGTCGTTAGGGACAATGAGCAGTTCTTC.

The V and J genes are TRBV21-1 and TRBJ2-2. TRBV21-1 has pseudogene status. The CDR3 consists of 15 residues. CDR3 coding DNA: TGTGCCAGCACCCCCCGGGGGCGAGACACCGGGGAGCTGTTTTTT. Translated: CASTPRGRDTGELFF.

The chain combines TRBV29-1 with TRBJ2-1, with TRBD1 identical over 9 bases. Germline V CDR1 and CDR2: SQVTM, ANQGSEA. Losses at the gene ends were 6 bases for V and 4 bases for J; bases not matched to a gene: 13. The CDR3 is made up of 16 amino acids. The CDR3 here is CSVVVIQGARYNEQFF. CDR3 DNA sequence: TGCAGCGTCGTGGTCATACAGGGGGCAAGGTACAATGAGCAGTTCTTC.

J is TRBJ1-1 and V is TRBV24-1; tentative D call: TRBD1 (6 bases). CDR1 is KGHDR, CDR2 SFDVKD, per germline. The CDR3 consists of 16 residues. Trimming took 0 bases from V and 8 from J, leaving 18 bases between them. CDR3 loop: CATSDLQGPGTKEAFF. In nucleotides, the CDR3 is TGTGCCACCAGTGATTTGCAGGGACCCGGGACAAAAGAAGCTTTCTTT.

The chain uses TRBV19 and TRBJ2-5; 7 bases map to TRBD1. Germline V lookup: CDR1 LNHDA, CDR2 SQIVND (reference sequence). CDR3 length: 13 residues. V was clipped by 6 bases and J by 5 bases; unmatched bases: 6. The CDR3 reads CASSPTGSETQYF. The CDR3 DNA follows: TGTGCCAGTAGCCCGACAGGGTCGGAGACCCAGTACTTC.

This rearrangement joins TRBV30 to TRBJ2-7; the D gene is possibly TRBD1 (6 bases). CDR3 size: 15 residues. In germline, CDR1 is GTSNPN, CDR2 SVGIG (reference sequence). Trimming left V 0 bases short and J 1 base short, with 13 bases between. The DNA for the CDR3 is TGTGCCTGGAGTGTAGGCCAGGGGATGTCCTACGAGCAGTACTTC. This translates into CAWSVGQGMSYEQYF.

The J gene is TRBJ2-4, the V gene TRBV4-2; 14 bases align to TRBD2. Germline CDR1 is LGHNA and CDR2 is YNFKEQ. This CDR3 is built from 19 residues. V lost 3 bases, J lost 0 bases, and 7 bases stayed unmatched. The CDR3 nucleotides are TGTGCCAGCAGCCACCAGACTAGCGGGGGGGCACTAGCCAAAAACATTCAGTACTTC. Amino acid sequence: CASSHQTSGGALAKNIQYF.

The chain couples TRBV9 to TRBJ2-2, with 7 positions matching TRBD2. The CDR3 is made up of 14 amino acids. With 2 bases clipped from V and 5 bases from J, the junction kept 3 bases outside the gene matches. Germline V lookup: CDR1 SGDLS, CDR2 YYNGEE. The CDR3: CASSVAAGTGELFF. CDR3 nucleotide sequence: TGTGCCAGCAGCGTTGCAGCGGGAACCGGGGAGCTGTTTTTT.

V gene TRBV19 combines with J gene TRBJ1-5; possibly TRBD1 for D (6 bases). This CDR3 region has 14 residues. CDR1 is LNHDA, CDR2 SQIVND, per germline (reference sequence). Trimming cost V 3 bases and J 7 bases, with 13 bases left between them. The CDR3 DNA sequence: TGTGCCAGTAGTATCAGCCAGGGACAACAGCCCCAGCATTTT. Translated, it gives CASSISQGQQPQHF. The whole variable domain, filled in from reference TRBV19 and TRBJ1-5, reads DGGITQSPKYLFRKEGQNVTLSCEQNLNHDAMYWYRQDPGQGLRLIYYSQIVNDFQKGDIAEGYSVSREKKESFPLTVTSAQKNPTAFYLCASSISQGQQPQHFGDGTRLSIL.

This clone appeared a few times. The chain employs TRBV5-8 and TRBJ1-1, with unresolved D. With 0 bases removed from V and 4 bases from J, the gap between germline ends came to 13 bases. The CDR3 is 15 amino acids. Per the germline V gene, CDR1 is SGHTS and CDR2 is YDEGEE. CDR3 region: CASSLDGRRSTEAFF. DNA for the CDR3: TGTGCCAGCAGCTTGGATGGGAGAAGGAGCACTGAAGCTTTCTTT.

The V call is TRBV11-2, the J call TRBJ2-7; tentatively, D is TRBD1 or TRBD2 (5 bases each). V lost 4 bases and J 6 bases, leaving 28 bases between the germline ends. The germline gives CDR1 SGHAT, CDR2 FQNNGV. This CDR3 contains 18 residues. CDR3 bases: TGTGCCAGCAGCTCAGGGTGGATCGGAGGAAAACTGACTGGCGAGCAGTACTTC. Amino acids: CASSSGWIGGKLTGEQYF. Based on the CDR3 plus reference TRBV11-2 and TRBJ2-7, the full variable domain is EAGVAQSPRYKIIEKRQSVAFWCNPISGHATLYWYQQILGQGPKLLIQFQNNGVVDDSQLPKDRFSAERLKGVDSTLKIQPAKLEDSAVYLCASSSGWIGGKLTGEQYFGPGTRLTVT.

This clone has just a few counts. V and J are TRBV5-1 and TRBJ1-1, with D tentatively TRBD1 (5 bases). V was pared by 2 bases and J by 5 bases, with 10 bases between. The CDR3 runs 13 residues. Germline V gene lookup returns CDR1 SGHRS and CDR2 YFSETQ. The CDR3 DNA follows: TGCGCCAGCAGCTTTCGGGGGGAAACTGAAGCTTTCTTT. Its translation: CASSFRGETEAFF.

As DNA, the CDR3 is TGTGCCAGCAGACAAGTGGGGGGTAATTCACCCCTCCACTTT. Residues: CASRQVGGNSPLHF. This chain uses TRBV2 with TRBJ1-6; D might be TRBD1 (5 bases). CDR1 is SNHLY and CDR2 is FYNNEI in the germline V gene. The germline V and J ends were trimmed by 6 bases and 6 bases, with 12 bases remaining between them. The CDR3 is 14 amino acids.

This chain connects TRBV29-1 to TRBJ1-4, with D maybe TRBD1 (6 bases). CDR1 and CDR2 from the germline V gene are SQVTM and ANQGSEA. The V and J ends lost 6 bases and 2 bases respectively, with 16 bases between them. The CDR3 contains 15 residues. The CDR3 DNA reads TGCAGCGTGCAATTCAGGGGTTCTACTAATGAAAAACTGTTTTTT. Residues: CSVQFRGSTNEKLFF.

To note about this clone: Different DNA sequences within this sample yield the same CDR3. The chain recombines TRBV19 with TRBJ1-5; TRBD1 aligns across 8 bases. The CDR3 has 14 amino acids. V lost 5 bases and J lost 2; bases outside the gene matches: 2. CDR1 and CDR2 from the germline V gene are LNHDA and SQIVND (reference sequence). CDR3 region: CASSDRGGNQPQHF. The CDR3 nucleotides are TGTGCCAGTAGTGACAGGGGCGGCAATCAGCCCCAGCATTTT. The full variable domain, its missing parts supplied by reference TRBV19 and TRBJ1-5, is DGGITQSPKYLFRKEGQNVTLSCEQNLNHDAMYWYRQDPGQGLRLIYYSQIVNDFQKGDIAEGYSVSREKKESFPLTVTSAQKNPTAFYLCASSDRGGNQPQHFGDGTRLSIL.

V and J are TRBV7-2 and TRBJ2-5; 7 bases are a match to TRBD1. Per the germline V gene, CDR1 is SGHTA and CDR2 is FQGNSA. This CDR3 has 13 amino acids. The junction had 3 bases not matched to a gene; V was cut back by 3 bases and J by 5 bases. The CDR3 DNA is TGTGCCAGCAGCTTTGGACAGGCGGAGACCCAGTACTTC. Protein sequence: CASSFGQAETQYF.

The chain is built from TRBV9 and TRBJ1-2; D not certain. Germline CDR1 SGDLS, CDR2 YYNGEE. The CDR3 is 13 amino acids. The V end was cut by 4 bases, the J end by 3 bases, with 10 bases between. CDR3 protein: CASSPAPYYGYTF. The CDR3 DNA is TGTGCCAGCAGCCCCGCCCCCTACTATGGCTACACCTTC.

This chain joins TRBV29-1 and TRBJ2-4; D is undetermined. The ends were cut back, 5 bases at V and 0 bases at J, with 8 bases in the middle. CDR3 length: 13 amino acids. Germline V gives CDR1 SQVTM, CDR2 ANQGSEA. CDR3 coding DNA: TGCAGCGTTCTCCTGTTAGCCAAAAACATTCAGTACTTC. This sequence encodes CSVLLLAKNIQYF. The variable domain in full, completed from reference TRBV29-1 and TRBJ2-4, reads SAVISQKPSRDICQRGTSLTIQCQVDSQVTMMFWYRQQPGQSLTLIATANQGSEATYESGFVIDKFPISRPNLTFSTLTVSNMSPEDSSIYLCSVLLLAKNIQYFGAGTRLSVL.

The chain has TRBV2 and TRBJ1-5; no clear D gene. Germline lookup yields CDR1 SNHLY and CDR2 FYNNEI. Trimming removed 6 bases at V and 1 base at J, with 10 bases between. The CDR3 contains 14 residues. The CDR3 DNA reads as TGTGCCAGCAGGATTAGATACAGCAATCAGCCCCAGCATTTT. It encodes CASRIRYSNQPQHF.

This chain connects TRBV3-1 (or the pseudogene TRBV3-2) to TRBJ1-1; D might be TRBD1 (6 bases). The ends were cut back, 4 bases at V and 8 bases at J, with 14 bases in the middle. The CDR3 is made up of 13 amino acids. The germline V gene has CDR1 LGHDT and CDR2 YNNKEL (reference sequence). The CDR3 is CASSLNDRSEAFF. The CDR3 DNA reads as TGTGCCAGCAGCCTAAACGACAGGTCGGAAGCTTTCTTT.

The chain carries TRBV6-1 and TRBJ1-1, with D tentatively TRBD1 (6 bases). This CDR3 is 15 amino acids long. Per germline, CDR1 MNHNS and CDR2 SASEGT. Trimming shortened V by 1 base and J by 7 bases, and 16 bases separated the two germline ends. The CDR3, as DNA: TGTGCCAGCAGTGAAGGGAGGGGGGGGCGGAATGAAGCTTTCTTT. Translation: CASSEGRGGRNEAFF.

Here the CDR3 DNA reads TGTGCCAGCAGCACCTGGACTAGCGGTTCCTACGAGCAGTACTTC. Translation: CASSTWTSGSYEQYF. V is TRBV11-2 and J is TRBJ2-7; 10 bases line up with TRBD2. Per germline, CDR1 SGHAT and CDR2 FQNNGV. The CDR3 contains 15 residues. J gave up 1 base and V 5 bases, and 5 bases lay outside the gene matches.